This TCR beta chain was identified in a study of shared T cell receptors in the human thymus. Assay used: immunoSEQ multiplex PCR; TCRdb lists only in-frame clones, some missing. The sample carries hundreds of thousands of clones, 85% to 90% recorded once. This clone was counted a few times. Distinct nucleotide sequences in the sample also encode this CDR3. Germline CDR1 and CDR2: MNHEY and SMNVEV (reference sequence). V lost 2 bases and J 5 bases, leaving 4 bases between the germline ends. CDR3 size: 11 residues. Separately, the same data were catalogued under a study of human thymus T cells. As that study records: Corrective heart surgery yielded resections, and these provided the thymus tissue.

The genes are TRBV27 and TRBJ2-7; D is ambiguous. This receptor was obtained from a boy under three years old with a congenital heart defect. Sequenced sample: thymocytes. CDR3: CASSLSNEQYF. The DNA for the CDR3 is TGTGCCAGCAGTTTAAGCAACGAGCAGTACTTC.